The clone carrying this T cell receptor (beta chain) was observed at least ten times. Its antigen remains unidentified. CDR3 length equals 15 residues. V dropped 1 base and J dropped 4; count of bases not matched to a gene: 6. Germline V CDR1 and CDR2: SEHNR, FQNEAQ (reference sequence). These data come from a study of T cells after yellow fever vaccination. The study, taken as a whole, reports: Weaker overall, the secondary response nonetheless peaked faster (day 5 versus 15). Among all clonotypes, a small share was observed in both CD4 and CD8 compartments.

Template switching by 5'RACE produced TCR cDNA, adding a universal primer site and UMIs. TCRdb reprocessed the 5' RACE reads with MiXCR, giving one entry per CDR3 protein. The data show 95,000 to 100,000 distinct CDR3 sequences, approximately 6.3% seen once. The chain combines TRBV7-9 with TRBJ2-7; 8 nucleotides align to TRBD1. Material: CD8+ T cells sorted from PBMCs, obtained 10 days after the yellow fever booster vaccination. This clonotype originated in a man younger than 35 who received the YFV17D yellow fever vaccine. CDR3 protein: CASSLGTGKFYEQYF. The CDR3 coding sequence is TGTGCCAGCAGCTTAGGGACAGGGAAATTTTACGAGCAGTACTTC.